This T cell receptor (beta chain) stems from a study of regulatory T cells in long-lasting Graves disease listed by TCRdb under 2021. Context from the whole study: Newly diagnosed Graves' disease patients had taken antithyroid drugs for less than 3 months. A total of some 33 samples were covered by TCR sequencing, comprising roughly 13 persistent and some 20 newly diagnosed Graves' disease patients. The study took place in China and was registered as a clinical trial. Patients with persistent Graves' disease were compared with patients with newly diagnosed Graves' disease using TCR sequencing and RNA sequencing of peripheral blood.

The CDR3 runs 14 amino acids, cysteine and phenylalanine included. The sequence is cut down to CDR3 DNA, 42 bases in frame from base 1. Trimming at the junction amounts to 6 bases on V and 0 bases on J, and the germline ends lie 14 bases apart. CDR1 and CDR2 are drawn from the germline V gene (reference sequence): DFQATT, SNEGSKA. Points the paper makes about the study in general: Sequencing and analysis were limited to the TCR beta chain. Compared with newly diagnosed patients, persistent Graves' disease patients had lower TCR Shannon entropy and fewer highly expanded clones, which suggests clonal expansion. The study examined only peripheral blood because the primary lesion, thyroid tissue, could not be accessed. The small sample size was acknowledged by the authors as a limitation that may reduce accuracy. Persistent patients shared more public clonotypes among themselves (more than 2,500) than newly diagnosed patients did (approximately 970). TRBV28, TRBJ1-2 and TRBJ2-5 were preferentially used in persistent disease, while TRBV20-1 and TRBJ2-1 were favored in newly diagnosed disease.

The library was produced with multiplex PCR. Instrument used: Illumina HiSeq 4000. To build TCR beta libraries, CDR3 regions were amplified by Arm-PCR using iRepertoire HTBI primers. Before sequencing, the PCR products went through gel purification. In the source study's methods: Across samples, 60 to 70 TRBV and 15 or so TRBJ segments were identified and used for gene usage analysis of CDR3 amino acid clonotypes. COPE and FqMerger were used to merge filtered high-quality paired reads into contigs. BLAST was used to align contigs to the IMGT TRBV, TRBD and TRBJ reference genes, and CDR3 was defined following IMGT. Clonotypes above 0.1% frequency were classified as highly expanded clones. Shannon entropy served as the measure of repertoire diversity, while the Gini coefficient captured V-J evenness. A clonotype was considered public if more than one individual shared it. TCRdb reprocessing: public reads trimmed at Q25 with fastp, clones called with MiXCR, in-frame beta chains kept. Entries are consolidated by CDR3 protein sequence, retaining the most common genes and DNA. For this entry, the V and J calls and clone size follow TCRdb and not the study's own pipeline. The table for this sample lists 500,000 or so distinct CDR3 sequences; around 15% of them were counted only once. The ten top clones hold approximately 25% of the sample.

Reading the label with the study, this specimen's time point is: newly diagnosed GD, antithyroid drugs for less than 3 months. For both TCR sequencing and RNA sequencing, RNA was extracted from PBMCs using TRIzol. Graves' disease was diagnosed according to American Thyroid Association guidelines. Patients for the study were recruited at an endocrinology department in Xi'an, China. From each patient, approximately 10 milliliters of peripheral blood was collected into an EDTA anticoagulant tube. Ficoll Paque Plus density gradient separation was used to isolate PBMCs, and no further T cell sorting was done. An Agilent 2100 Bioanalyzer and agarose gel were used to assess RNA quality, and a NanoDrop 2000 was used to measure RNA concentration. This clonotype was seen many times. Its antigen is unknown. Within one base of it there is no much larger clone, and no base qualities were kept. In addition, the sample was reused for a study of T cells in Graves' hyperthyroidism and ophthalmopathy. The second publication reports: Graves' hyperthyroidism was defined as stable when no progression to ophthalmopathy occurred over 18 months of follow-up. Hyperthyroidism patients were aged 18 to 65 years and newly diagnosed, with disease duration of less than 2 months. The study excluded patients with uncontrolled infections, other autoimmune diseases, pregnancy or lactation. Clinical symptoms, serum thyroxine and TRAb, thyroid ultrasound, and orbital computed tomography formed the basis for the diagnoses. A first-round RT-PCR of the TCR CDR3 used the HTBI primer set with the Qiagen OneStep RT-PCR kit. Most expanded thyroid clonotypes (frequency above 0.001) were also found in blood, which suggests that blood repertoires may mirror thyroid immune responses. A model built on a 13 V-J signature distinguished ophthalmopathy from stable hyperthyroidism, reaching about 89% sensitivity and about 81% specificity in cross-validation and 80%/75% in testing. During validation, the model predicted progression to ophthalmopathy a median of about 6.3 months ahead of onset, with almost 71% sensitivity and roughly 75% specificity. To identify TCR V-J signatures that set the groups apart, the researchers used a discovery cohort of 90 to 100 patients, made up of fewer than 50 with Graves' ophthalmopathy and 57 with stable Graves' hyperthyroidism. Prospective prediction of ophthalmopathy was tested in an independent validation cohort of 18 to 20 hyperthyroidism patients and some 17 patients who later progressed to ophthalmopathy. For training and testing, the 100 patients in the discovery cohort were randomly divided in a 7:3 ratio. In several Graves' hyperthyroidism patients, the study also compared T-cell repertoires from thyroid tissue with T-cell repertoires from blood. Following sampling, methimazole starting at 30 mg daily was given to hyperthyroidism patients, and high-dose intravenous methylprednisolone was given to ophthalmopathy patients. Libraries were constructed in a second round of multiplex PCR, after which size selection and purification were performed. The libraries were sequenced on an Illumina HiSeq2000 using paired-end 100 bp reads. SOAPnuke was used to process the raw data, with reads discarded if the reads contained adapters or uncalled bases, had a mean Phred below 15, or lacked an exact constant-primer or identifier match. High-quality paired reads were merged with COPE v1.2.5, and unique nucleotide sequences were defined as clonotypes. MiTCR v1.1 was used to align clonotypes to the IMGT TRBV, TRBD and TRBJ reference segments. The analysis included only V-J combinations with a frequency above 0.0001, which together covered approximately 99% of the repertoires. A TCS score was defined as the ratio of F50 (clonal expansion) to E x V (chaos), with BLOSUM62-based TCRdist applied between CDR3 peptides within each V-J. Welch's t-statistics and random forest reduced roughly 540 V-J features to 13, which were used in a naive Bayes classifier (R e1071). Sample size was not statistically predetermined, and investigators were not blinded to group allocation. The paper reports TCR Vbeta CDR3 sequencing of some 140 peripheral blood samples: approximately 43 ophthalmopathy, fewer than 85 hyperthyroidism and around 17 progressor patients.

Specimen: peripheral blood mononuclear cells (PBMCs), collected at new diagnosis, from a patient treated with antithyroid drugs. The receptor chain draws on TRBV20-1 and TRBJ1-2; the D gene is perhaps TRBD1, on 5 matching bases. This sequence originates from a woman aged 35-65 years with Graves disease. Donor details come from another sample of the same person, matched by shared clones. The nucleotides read TGCAGTGCGATGGGCCCAGGGACTAACTATGGCTACACCTTC. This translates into CSAMGPGTNYGYTF.